This section outlines one T cell receptor beta chain sequence together with its context. This entry comes from a study of T cells after yellow fever vaccination. TCRdb re-called the 5' RACE reads through MiXCR, storing one row per CDR3 protein. The table shows about 510,000 distinct CDR3 sequences, with just over 20% occurring only once. The germline V and J ends were trimmed by 2 bases and 6 bases, with 18 bases remaining between them. This CDR3 spans 16 amino acids. Germline CDR1 and CDR2: KGHSH and LQKENI. The source is a man between 18 and 35 years old who received the YFV17D yellow fever vaccine. The sequencing used PBMCs, collected less than 25 days after the first yellow fever vaccination. This chain joins TRBV18 and TRBJ2-3; perhaps TRBD1 as D (6 bases). For the CDR3, the DNA is TGTGCCAGCTCACCATTGGGGGCCGGCACACGGGATACGCAGTATTTT. The encoded protein is CASSPLGAGTRDTQYF.